Below are 27 T cell receptor beta chains sequenced from a single sample in a study of T cells expressing NK-cell markers. TCRdb reprocessed the 5' RACE reads, with one entry per CDR3 protein and no DNA. The listing contains 150,000 or so distinct CDR3 sequences. Sequenced material: blood T cells: a sorted CD56 or NKG2C T cell subset, CD4+ or CD8+ T cells, or bulk PBMC T cells (not recorded which). Receptors originate from a woman aged 50 to 65 in good health.

The rearrangement links TRBV7-9 to TRBJ2-1; TCRdb reports TRBD2, a call that lacks DNA to check it against. CDR1 is SEHNR and CDR2 is FQNEAQ in the germline V gene (reference sequence). This CDR3 region has 13 residues. The CDR3 sequence is CASEGGRAREQFF.

The J gene is TRBJ2-1, the V gene TRBV27; the TCRdb call, TRBD1, lacks DNA for checking. There are 12 residues in the CDR3. Germline V gene data show CDR1 as MNHEY and CDR2 as SMNVEV (reference sequence). The CDR3 region is CASRRGLNEQFF.

The chain links TRBV2 to TRBJ2-1; TCRdb's D call of TRBD2 is untestable without DNA. Germline CDR1 reads SNHLY; CDR2 reads FYNNEI. The CDR3 sequence is 19 residues long. CDR3 in amino acids: CATRTIKLRGGSLGSEQFF.

This sequence joins TRBV7-9 and TRBJ1-1; absent DNA, TCRdb's TRBD1 call cannot be checked. The CDR3 spans 16 residues. Germline CDR1 reads SEHNR; CDR2 reads FQNEAQ (reference sequence). The CDR3 is CASSPPLRATSPEAFF.

This rearrangement joins TRBV20-1 to TRBJ1-1; as DNA is missing, the TRBD1 call by TCRdb cannot be tested. The germline V gene encodes CDR1 DFQATT and CDR2 SNEGSKA (reference sequence). The CDR3 runs 11 residues. The CDR3 reads CSARTVVEAFF.

This CDR3 reads CASSSTGWGRPQHF. This chain joins TRBV12-3 or TRBV12-4 and TRBJ1-5; checking the TCRdb D call of TRBD1 is not possible without DNA. This CDR3 contains 14 residues.

The rearrangement links TRBV12-3 or TRBV12-4 to TRBJ2-2. CDR3 length equals 14 residues. This CDR3 is CASSLRVNTGELFF.

The rearrangement uses TRBV12-3 or TRBV12-4 and TRBJ1-2; checking the TCRdb D call of TRBD1 is not possible without DNA. This CDR3 has 15 amino acids. This CDR3 reads CASSSDRPPNYGYTF.

This sequence joins TRBV4-1 and TRBJ2-2. The CDR3 loop spans 15 amino acids. From germline, CDR1 is MGHRA and CDR2 YSYEKL. This CDR3 reads CASSQEASYTGELFF.

V is TRBV19 and J is TRBJ1-1; TCRdb calls TRBD1, which cannot be checked without DNA. CDR1 is LNHDA and CDR2 is SQIVND in the germline V gene (reference sequence). CDR3 length: 15 amino acids. The CDR3 spells CASSIGRGSGTEAFF.

The V and J genes are TRBV28 and TRBJ2-1. The CDR3 has 15 amino acids. In germline, CDR1 is MDHEN, CDR2 SYDVKM. CDR3 in amino acids: CASSPDVSSYNEQFF.

The chain employs TRBV5-1 and TRBJ1-1. CDR1 and CDR2 from the germline V gene are SGHRS and YFSETQ. This CDR3 has 16 residues. The CDR3 loop is CASSRAERGTRTEAFF.

V gene TRBV20-1 combines with J gene TRBJ2-1; TCRdb's D gene call, TRBD2, goes unchecked for lack of DNA. The germline gives CDR1 DFQATT, CDR2 SNEGSKA (reference sequence). The length of the CDR3 is 16 residues. CDR3: CSARDGGPPPGNEQFF.

The genes are TRBV20-1 and TRBJ1-6; TCRdb calls TRBD1, which cannot be checked without DNA. The germline CDR1 and CDR2 sequences are DFQATT and SNEGSKA (reference sequence). This CDR3 has 13 amino acids. The CDR3 region is CSARTHPGEPLHF.

The CDR3 sequence: CASSYLWTTNEKLFF. V and J are TRBV6-5 and TRBJ1-4. The CDR3 has 15 amino acids. Germline values: CDR1 MNHEY, CDR2 SVGAGI.

V and J are TRBV12-3 or TRBV12-4 and TRBJ1-2. The CDR3 is 13 residues long. The chain's CDR3 is CASSLGSLDGYTF.

This chain links TRBV12-3 or TRBV12-4 with TRBJ1-4. There are 16 residues in the CDR3. CDR3 sequence: CASSYRGSFGSEKLFF.

The chain carries TRBV7-9 and TRBJ2-1. The CDR3 sequence is 13 residues long. Germline lookup yields CDR1 SEHNR and CDR2 FQNEAQ (reference sequence). CDR3 sequence: CASSLGYDNEQFF.

The V and J genes are TRBV15 and TRBJ2-7; with no DNA, the TCRdb D assignment of TRBD1 cannot be verified. The CDR3 is made up of 15 amino acids. Germline CDR1 and CDR2: LNHNV and YYDKDF (reference sequence). This CDR3 reads CATSRTGTGESEQYF. Complete variable domain (other parts from reference TRBV15 and TRBJ2-7): DAMVIQNPRYQVTQFGKPVTLSCSQTLNHNVMYWYQQKSSQAPKLLFHYYDKDFNNEADTPDNFQSRRPNTSFCFLDIRSPGLGDTAMYLCATSRTGTGESEQYFGPGTRLTVT.

This rearrangement joins TRBV12-3 or TRBV12-4 to TRBJ2-1; TCRdb picks TRBD2, but there is no DNA to check that call. The CDR3 is 15 residues long. The CDR3: CASSSRPPAPGGQFF.

The chain carries TRBV7-7 and TRBJ2-1; TCRdb proposes TRBD1, but this gene call is untestable without DNA. This CDR3 comprises 15 residues. Germline V gene lookup returns CDR1 SSHAT and CDR2 FNYEAQ (reference sequence). CDR3 amino acids: CASSPLGQGENEQFF. The full variable domain, completed using reference TRBV7-7 and TRBJ2-1, is GAGVSQSPRYKVTKRGQDVTLRCDPISSHATLYWYQQALGQGPEFLTYFNYEAQPDKSGLPSDRFSAERPEGSISTLTIQRTEQRDSAMYRCASSPLGQGENEQFFGPGTRLTVL.

V gene TRBV15 combines with J gene TRBJ2-3; TCRdb lists TRBD2, though no DNA is available to test this call. Germline assignment: CDR1 LNHNV and CDR2 YYDKDF (reference sequence). The CDR3 covers 18 residues. The CDR3 loop is CATSRASGSALSTDTQYF.

V usage is TRBV20-1 and J usage is TRBJ2-1. CDR1 is DFQATT and CDR2 is SNEGSKA in the germline V gene (reference sequence). The CDR3 consists of 15 residues. The CDR3: CSALSAFSSYNEQFF.

The chain is built from TRBV19 and TRBJ2-1; lacking DNA, the TRBD1 call made by TCRdb goes unchecked. The CDR3 is made up of 14 amino acids. Germline values: CDR1 LNHDA, CDR2 SQIVND (reference sequence). CDR3 region: CASSRQGAGNEQFF.

The chain joins TRBV27 to TRBJ2-1; lacking DNA, the TRBD1 call made by TCRdb goes unchecked. From germline, CDR1 is MNHEY and CDR2 SMNVEV (reference sequence). The CDR3 covers 13 residues. This chain's CDR3 is CASSRGEWGEQFF.

CDR3 sequence reads: CASSPRVEGSTDTQYF. The chain employs TRBV5-1 and TRBJ2-3; the TCRdb call, TRBD2, lacks DNA for checking. The CDR3 has 16 amino acids. Germline CDR1 reads SGHRS; CDR2 reads YFSETQ.

The CDR3 sequence is CASSQDGHFGGQGTQGTLYEQYF. The J gene is TRBJ2-7, the V gene TRBV14; TCRdb proposes TRBD1, but this gene call is untestable without DNA. CDR3 length: 23 amino acids. Germline loops: CDR1 SGHDN, CDR2 FVKESK.